This is a list of T cell receptor beta chains from one sample in a study of identical twins. TCRdb itself ran the 5' RACE reads through MiXCR, one entry per CDR3 protein. The sample shows 420,000 or so distinct CDR3 sequences, 15% to 20% of them seen only once. Input material: naive T cells sorted from blood. The receptor source for this set is a man aged 50-59 years in good health. Both conserved end residues are part of each CDR3. Each record gives: clone size, J gene, D gene, CDR3 length, V gene, CDR3 DNA, CDR3 protein. The D gene is left open where the match is weak. Clone sizes are given selectively: once, few, many, or a class where the clone is expanded.

abundance: few
j_gene: TRBJ2-6
d_gene: NA
len: 15
v_gene: TRBV30
CDR3nt: TGTGCCTGGAGTTACGGGGACTCTGGGGCCAACGTCCTGACTTTC
CDR3aa: CAWSYGDSGANVLTF

abundance: few
j_gene: TRBJ2-7
d_gene: TRBD2
len: 17
v_gene: TRBV5-8
CDR3nt: TGTGCCAGCAGCTTGGTCTACAGCGGGAGGGCCGAGTACGAGCAGTACTTC
CDR3aa: CASSLVYSGRAEYEQYF

abundance: few
j_gene: TRBJ1-5
d_gene: NA
len: 14
v_gene: TRBV18
CDR3nt: TGTGCCAGCTCACCGCAACAGAACAATCAGCCCCAGCATTTT
CDR3aa: CASSPQQNNQPQHF

abundance: few
j_gene: TRBJ2-6
d_gene: NA
len: 14
v_gene: TRBV20-1
CDR3nt: TGCAGTGCTCGCCCAGGGGCTGGGGCCAACGTCCTGACTTTC
CDR3aa: CSARPGAGANVLTF

abundance: NA
j_gene: TRBJ2-2
d_gene: NA
len: 15
v_gene: TRBV5-1
CDR3nt: TGCGCCAGCAGCGCGCGCGGGGAGGTTTTCGGGGAGCTGTTTTTT
CDR3aa: CASSARGEVFGELFF

abundance: many
j_gene: TRBJ2-7
d_gene: TRBD2
len: 16
v_gene: TRBV20-1
CDR3nt: TGCAGTGCTATCATGCGGGGGGCCACCCTGCGCTACGAGCAGTACTTC
CDR3aa: CSAIMRGATLRYEQYF

abundance: many
j_gene: TRBJ2-7
d_gene: NA
len: 14
v_gene: TRBV5-1
CDR3nt: TGCGCCAGCAGCTTAGGGGTGAGAGTTGACGAGCAGTACTTC
CDR3aa: CASSLGVRVDEQYF

abundance: NA
j_gene: TRBJ2-4
d_gene: NA
len: 16
v_gene: TRBV7-9
CDR3nt: TGTGCCAGCAGCTCGCGGACAGACATAACGGGAAACATTCAGTACTTC
CDR3aa: CASSSRTDITGNIQYF

abundance: NA
j_gene: TRBJ2-5
d_gene: TRBD2
len: 16
v_gene: TRBV5-1
CDR3nt: TGCGCCAGCAGCGAAGGACTAGCGGGGGGACGGGAGACCCAGTACTTC
CDR3aa: CASSEGLAGGRETQYF

abundance: once
j_gene: TRBJ2-1
d_gene: TRBD2
len: 16
v_gene: TRBV18
CDR3nt: TGTGCCAGCTCACCACCGACGGGAGGGGGCTACAATGAGCAGTTCTTC
CDR3aa: CASSPPTGGGYNEQFF

abundance: NA
j_gene: TRBJ2-2
d_gene: NA
len: 14
v_gene: TRBV12-3/TRBV12-4
CDR3nt: TGTGCCAGCAGTTCGGAAGGGTACACCGGGGAGCTGTTTTTT
CDR3aa: CASSSEGYTGELFF

abundance: many
j_gene: TRBJ2-7
d_gene: TRBD2
len: 15
v_gene: TRBV4-3
CDR3nt: TGCGCCAGCAGCCAAGGTCTAGCGGGAGGATACGAGCAGTACTTC
CDR3aa: CASSQGLAGGYEQYF

abundance: many
j_gene: TRBJ2-7
d_gene: TRBD1
len: 15
v_gene: TRBV7-8
CDR3nt: TGTGCCAGCAGCTTAGTGGGGACAGGGTCCTACGAGCAGTACTTC
CDR3aa: CASSLVGTGSYEQYF

abundance: NA
j_gene: TRBJ2-1
d_gene: TRBD2
len: 12
v_gene: TRBV30
CDR3nt: TGTGCCTGGAGTGACACTAGCGATGAGCAGTTCTTC
CDR3aa: CAWSDTSDEQFF

abundance: NA
j_gene: TRBJ2-3
d_gene: NA
len: 16
v_gene: TRBV7-8
CDR3nt: TGTGCCAGCAGCTTAGTCCGAGACCGGCGACTAGATACGCAGTATTTT
CDR3aa: CASSLVRDRRLDTQYF

abundance: NA
j_gene: TRBJ2-1
d_gene: TRBD1
len: 14
v_gene: TRBV28
CDR3nt: TGTGCCACAAGGGGGCAGTACCAAGGGCATGAGCAGTTCTTC
CDR3aa: CATRGQYQGHEQFF

abundance: NA
j_gene: TRBJ2-3
d_gene: TRBD1
len: 14
v_gene: TRBV20-1
CDR3nt: TGCAGTGCCACCGGGACAGGCTCCCTCAATACGCAGTATTTT
CDR3aa: CSATGTGSLNTQYF

abundance: few
j_gene: TRBJ2-1
d_gene: TRBD2
len: 16
v_gene: TRBV28
CDR3nt: TGTGCCAGCAGTTTACGAGGACTAGAGTATAGCGATGAGCAGTTCTTC
CDR3aa: CASSLRGLEYSDEQFF

abundance: many
j_gene: TRBJ2-7
d_gene: TRBD1
len: 14
v_gene: TRBV27
CDR3nt: TGTGCCACCCGAGGGGGACAGGGGGCCTACGAGCAGTACTTC
CDR3aa: CATRGGQGAYEQYF

abundance: few
j_gene: TRBJ2-1
d_gene: TRBD1
len: 14
v_gene: TRBV12-3/TRBV12-4
CDR3nt: TGTGCCAGCAGTCCGGACAGGTTTGACAATGAGCAGTTCTTC
CDR3aa: CASSPDRFDNEQFF

abundance: NA
j_gene: TRBJ1-2
d_gene: NA
len: 14
v_gene: TRBV28
CDR3nt: TGTGCCAGCAGTTTTGGGATGCAGTGGGGTGGCTACACCTTC
CDR3aa: CASSFGMQWGGYTF

abundance: many
j_gene: TRBJ1-2
d_gene: TRBD1
len: 16
v_gene: TRBV4-1
CDR3nt: TGCGCCAGCAGCCAGCTCGATCAGGGGGGAGGCTATGGCTACACCTTC
CDR3aa: CASSQLDQGGGYGYTF

abundance: NA
j_gene: TRBJ1-2
d_gene: NA
len: 16
v_gene: TRBV18
CDR3nt: TGTGCCAGCTCACCTCAAGGAAAAGGGGGAAACTATGGCTACACCTTC
CDR3aa: CASSPQGKGGNYGYTF

abundance: many
j_gene: TRBJ2-5
d_gene: NA
len: 13
v_gene: TRBV11-2
CDR3nt: TGCGCCAGCAGCTTGGGGCAGGGGGAGACCCAGTACTTC
CDR3aa: CASSLGQGETQYF

abundance: few
j_gene: TRBJ2-3
d_gene: TRBD2
len: 15
v_gene: TRBV9
CDR3nt: TGTGCCAGCAGCCCGCGATCAGGGCGGGGGGATACGCAGTATTTT
CDR3aa: CASSPRSGRGDTQYF

abundance: NA
j_gene: TRBJ2-2
d_gene: TRBD2
len: 14
v_gene: TRBV6-1
CDR3nt: TGTGCCAGCCGACTAGCGGGGGGGGACGGGGAGCTGTTTTTT
CDR3aa: CASRLAGGDGELFF

abundance: few
j_gene: TRBJ1-6
d_gene: NA
len: 14
v_gene: TRBV7-2
CDR3nt: TGTGCCAGCAGCTTGGGGGGCAGCGGTTCACCCCTCCACTTT
CDR3aa: CASSLGGSGSPLHF

abundance: few
j_gene: TRBJ2-2
d_gene: NA
len: 16
v_gene: TRBV5-1
CDR3nt: TGCGCCAGCAGCTTGGGACAGGGACTCAACACCGGGGAGCTGTTTTTT
CDR3aa: CASSLGQGLNTGELFF

abundance: many
j_gene: TRBJ2-7
d_gene: TRBD2
len: 14
v_gene: TRBV20-1
CDR3nt: TGCAGTGCTAGAGACGCGGGAGCAGTGTACGAGCAGTACTTC
CDR3aa: CSARDAGAVYEQYF

abundance: few
j_gene: TRBJ2-7
d_gene: TRBD2
len: 14
v_gene: TRBV20-1
CDR3nt: TGCAGTGCTAAGGGACTAGCGGGAGTTCTCGAGCAGTACTTC
CDR3aa: CSAKGLAGVLEQYF

abundance: many
j_gene: TRBJ2-2
d_gene: NA
len: 14
v_gene: TRBV6-1
CDR3nt: TGTGCCAGCAGACTTTACCGGGACACCGGGGAGCTGTTTTTT
CDR3aa: CASRLYRDTGELFF

abundance: NA
j_gene: TRBJ2-3
d_gene: NA
len: 15
v_gene: TRBV5-1
CDR3nt: TGCGCCAGTTCCCACCCCCAAATGGGCACAGATACGCAGTATTTT
CDR3aa: CASSHPQMGTDTQYF